Following are 10 T cell receptor beta chains from one sample sequenced in a study of OX40 agonist ivuxolimab in advanced cancers. Only in-frame clones appear in the TCRdb table, and some are missing; sequencing was by immunoSEQ multiplex PCR. This sample has tens of thousands of clones, with about 89% found just once. This specimen consisted of CD4+ or CD8+ T cells sorted from blood, obtained in a trial of the OX40 agonist ivuxolimab. The receptors come from an adult with an advanced solid tumor such as melanoma, head and neck, liver or kidney cancer.

V and J are TRBV6-1 and TRBJ2-2, with D maybe TRBD1 (6 bases). There are 14 residues in the CDR3. CDR1 and CDR2 from the germline V gene are MNHNS and SASEGT. The germline V and J ends were trimmed by 8 bases and 0 bases, with 10 bases remaining between them. The CDR3: CASVDRPNTGELFF. Written as DNA, the CDR3 is TGTGCCAGCGTCGACAGGCCGAACACCGGGGAGCTGTTTTTT.

The rearrangement joins TRBV28 to TRBJ1-3; D gene unclear. The CDR3 is made up of 12 amino acids. Trimming pared 7 bases from V and 11 bases from J, leaving 15 bases between. Germline CDR1 reads MDHEN; CDR2 reads SYDVKM. CDR3 sequence reads: CASTPSGSPIYF. In DNA, the CDR3 is TGTGCCAGCACCCCCTCCGGGTCCCCCATATATTTT.

The rearrangement joins TRBV18 to TRBJ1-1; 8 bases agree with TRBD1. The CDR3 extends over 15 amino acids. Germline assignment: CDR1 KGHSH and CDR2 LQKENI. V lost 4 bases to trimming and J lost 5 bases; unmatched junction nucleotides: 9. For the CDR3, the DNA is TGTGCCAGCTCACTCCAGGGGGCTAAGGGGACTGAAGCTTTCTTT. It codes for CASSLQGAKGTEAFF. Variable domain in full (rest from reference TRBV18 and TRBJ1-1): NAGVMQNPRHLVRRRGQEARLRCSPMKGHSHVYWYRQLPEEGLKFMVYLQKENIIDESGMPKERFSAEFPKEGPSILRIQQVVRGDSAAYFCASSLQGAKGTEAFFGQGTRLTVV.

The chain employs TRBV7-9 and TRBJ1-1; D unresolved. The CDR3 runs 12 residues. Germline V gene lookup returns CDR1 SEHNR and CDR2 FQNEAQ (reference sequence). V was clipped by 8 bases and J by 1 base, with 8 bases between them. CDR3 sequence (DNA): TGTGCCAGCGCACCGAGGAACACTGAAGCTTTCTTT. Its translation is CASAPRNTEAFF.

V gene TRBV28 combines with J gene TRBJ1-2, with TRBD1 matching 8 bases. The CDR3 has 14 residues. Germline V gene data show CDR1 as MDHEN and CDR2 as SYDVKM. V shed 5 bases and J 3 bases; nucleotides not matched to a gene: 5. The CDR3: CASSTQGADYGYTF. The CDR3 DNA is TGTGCCAGCAGTACCCAGGGGGCCGACTATGGCTACACCTTC.

The V gene is TRBV9, the J gene TRBJ1-3, with D possibly being TRBD1 (6 bases). The germline gives CDR1 SGDLS, CDR2 YYNGEE. This CDR3 has 15 amino acids. V lost 3 bases, J lost 4 bases, and 14 bases lay in between. DNA of the CDR3: TGTGCCAGCAGCGCTCCAGGGGAGACAGGAAACACCATATATTTT. Protein sequence: CASSAPGETGNTIYF.

V and J are TRBV10-3 and TRBJ2-7; D possibly corresponds to TRBD1 (6 bases). The CDR3 runs 15 residues. V lost 2 bases, J lost 7 bases, and 18 bases lay in between. CDR1 is ENHRY, CDR2 SYGVKD, per germline. The CDR3 sequence is CAISEPRTAQGEQYF. CDR3 DNA sequence: TGTGCCATCAGTGAGCCAAGGACAGCCCAGGGGGAGCAGTACTTC.

This clone was counted once. The chain uses TRBV6-1 and TRBJ1-1; no firm D call. The CDR3 sequence is 12 residues long. Trimming took 6 bases from V and 11 from J, leaving 16 bases between them. Germline CDR1 reads MNHNS; CDR2 reads SASEGT. The CDR3 protein is CASSALPQVAFF. CDR3 DNA sequence: TGTGCCAGCAGCGCCCTTCCTCAAGTTGCTTTCTTT.

The chain is built from TRBV7-3 and TRBJ2-5; 8 bases are shared with TRBD2. This CDR3 comprises 13 residues. CDR1 and CDR2 from the germline V gene are SGHTA and FQGTGA. J lost 5 bases, V lost 6 bases, and 5 bases had no gene match. DNA of the CDR3: TGTGCCAGCAGTCGGACTAGCCGGGAGACCCAGTACTTC. This gives the protein CASSRTSRETQYF.

This chain uses TRBV11-2 with TRBJ2-2; 7 nucleotides align to TRBD2. Germline V gene lookup returns CDR1 SGHAT and CDR2 FQNNGV. V trimming: 3 bases; J trimming: 7 bases; junction bases outside the gene matches: 11. There are 16 residues in the CDR3. CDR3 protein: CASSLGLLTDSGELFF. In DNA form, the CDR3 reads TGTGCCAGCAGCTTGGGACTACTCACCGATAGCGGGGAGCTGTTTTTT.